The entry that follows covers one TCR beta chain sequence. What it binds is unknown. Other DNA sequences in this sample translate to the same CDR3. Profiled with immunoSEQ multiplex PCR; TCRdb holds only in-frame clones, not every one. The top ten hold 3% to 4% of the sample, which has some 130,000 clones, 80% to 90% seen once. This sample is part of a study of cytotoxic CD8 clonotypes in ibrutinib-treated CLL. The overall study: Researchers reported 11 relapsed/refractory and approximately 15 treatment-naive patients, fewer than 18 of them IGHV unmutated. Response samples were drawn at a median of about eleven months of treatment, range 6 to 36. Study observations and caveats: Lymph node repertoires were not studied, and sampling times were unmatched. T-cell clonality at baseline went above that of age-matched healthy donors and rose and fell with circulating CD8+ T-cell counts.

Deletions cut 0 bases from V and 0 bases from J, with 7 bases between. The CDR3 has 16 residues. Germline values: CDR1 SGHRS, CDR2 YFSETQ. This sequence originates from a human donor with chronic lymphocytic leukemia. The V gene is TRBV5-1, the J gene TRBJ1-6; D ambiguous. Sequences were derived from PBMCs, sampled after 24 months of ibrutinib treatment. The CDR3 here is CASSLDQSSYNSPLHF. Here the CDR3 DNA reads TGCGCCAGCAGCTTGGACCAGAGCTCCTATAATTCACCCCTCCACTTT.